This entry lists 22 T cell receptor beta chains sequenced from one sample in a study of T cells in Graves' hyperthyroidism and ophthalmopathy. TCR beta CDR3 regions were amplified from RNA transcripts. TCR CDR3 underwent first-round RT-PCR with the HTBI primer set. TCRdb processed the multiplex PCR reads anew with MiXCR; each CDR3 protein has one entry. Of hundreds of thousands of distinct CDR3 sequences in the sample, 12% to 15% are singletons; the top ten hold roughly 10%. Sequenced: blood. These receptors were obtained from a woman aged 18 to 35 with Graves' hyperthyroidism.

The chain carries TRBV7-9 and TRBJ1-2; no clear D. The CDR3 runs 15 residues. With 1 base removed from V and 4 bases from J, the gap between germline ends came to 13 bases. Germline loops: CDR1 SEHNR, CDR2 FQNEAQ (reference sequence). The CDR3 region has the DNA TGTGCCAGCAGCTTAGGTCTGGGCGATGTCTATGGCTACACCTTC. Its translation: CASSLGLGDVYGYTF.

This clonotype has at least ten counts. V is TRBV10-3 and J is TRBJ2-7, with a weak D call TRBD1 (6 bases). The V end was cut by 3 bases, the J end by 1 base, with 19 bases between. Germline assignment: CDR1 ENHRY and CDR2 SYGVKD. This CDR3 has 17 residues. The CDR3 DNA follows: TGTGCCATCAGTGATCGACGAAAGGGGGTGGGGTCCTACGAGCAGTACTTC. Its translation is CAISDRRKGVGSYEQYF.

This clonotype was seen a handful of times. CDR3 region: CASSYSSGLSYEQYF. CDR3 nucleotides: TGTGCCAGCAGTTACTCCAGCGGGCTCTCCTACGAGCAGTACTTC. The chain employs TRBV6-5 and TRBJ2-7; weak D call: TRBD2 (6 bases). Trimming removed 0 bases at V and 0 bases at J, with 9 bases between. Germline V gives CDR1 MNHEY, CDR2 SVGAGI. This CDR3 is 15 amino acids long.

This clonotype was seen more than once but under ten times. The V and J genes are TRBV18 and TRBJ2-7; 8 nucleotides line up with TRBD1. The CDR3 covers 15 residues. V gave up 6 bases and J gave up 2 bases; unmatched junction bases: 9. CDR1 KGHSH and CDR2 LQKENI come from the germline V gene. CDR3 sequence: CASSLDRGLPYEQYF. The CDR3 DNA reads as TGTGCCAGCTCCCTCGACAGGGGCCTCCCCTACGAGCAGTACTTC.

The genes are TRBV20-1 and TRBJ2-7, with 8 bases fitting TRBD2. J gave up 1 base and V 1 base, and 6 bases lay outside the gene matches. Germline loops: CDR1 DFQATT, CDR2 SNEGSKA (reference sequence). The CDR3 contains 15 residues. The DNA of the CDR3 is TGCAGTGCTAGAGGACCAGCGGGAGTTTCCTACGAGCAGTACTTC. It codes for CSARGPAGVSYEQYF.

The chain couples TRBV7-9 to TRBJ1-2; D is uncertain. The CDR3 has 14 amino acids. CDR1 and CDR2 (germline): SEHNR, FQNEAQ (reference sequence). V lost 3 bases and J lost 6, with 14 bases in between. The CDR3 DNA sequence: TGTGCCAGCAGCTTCTACAGTGATGATGATGGCTACACCTTC. As protein: CASSFYSDDDGYTF.

The J gene is TRBJ2-1, the V gene TRBV7-9; D is uncertain. Trimming removed 4 bases from V and 10 bases from J, with 11 bases in between. The germline V gene encodes CDR1 SEHNR and CDR2 FQNEAQ (reference sequence). This CDR3 is 12 amino acids long. The CDR3 protein is CASSSIVVEQFF. CDR3 sequence (DNA): TGTGCCAGCAGCTCTATAGTGGTGGAGCAGTTCTTC.

The chain joins TRBV20-1 to TRBJ2-5, with D perhaps matching TRBD1 (6 bases). CDR3 length: 11 residues. Germline loops: CDR1 DFQATT, CDR2 SNEGSKA (reference sequence). With 5 bases removed from V and 5 bases from J, the gap between germline ends came to 9 bases. The CDR3 reads CSAGGRETQYF. CDR3 DNA: TGCAGTGCTGGGGGCCGGGAGACCCAGTACTTC.

This clonotype has at least ten counts. This chain uses TRBV11-2 with TRBJ1-5; 7 bases map to TRBD1. The ends lost 5 bases at V and 4 bases at J; junction bases unmatched: 11. This CDR3 spans 16 amino acids. CDR1 and CDR2 from the germline V gene are SGHAT and FQNNGV. This CDR3 is CASSPGRGQKNQPQHF. In DNA, the CDR3 is TGTGCCAGCAGCCCGGGCAGGGGACAGAAGAATCAGCCCCAGCATTTT.

This clonotype showed up just a few times. This sequence joins TRBV29-1 and TRBJ2-7, with 7 nucleotides matching TRBD1. The J segment lost 2 bases and the V segment lost 4 bases, leaving 5 bases of the junction unmatched. This CDR3 is 13 amino acids long. CDR1 is SQVTM, CDR2 ANQGSEA, per germline. CDR3 amino acids: CSVATGSAYEQYF. The CDR3, as DNA: TGCAGCGTTGCGACAGGGTCGGCCTACGAGCAGTACTTC.

This clonotype was counted ten times or more. The V call is TRBV30, the J call TRBJ2-7, with 7 bases matching TRBD1. After removal of 4 bases from V and 2 bases from J, the junction contained 5 bases not matched to a gene. The CDR3 is 13 residues long. The germline V gene encodes CDR1 GTSNPN and CDR2 SVGIG (reference sequence). In nucleotides, the CDR3 is TGTGCCTGGACCGACGGGACAGCCTACGAGCAGTACTTC. It is translated as CAWTDGTAYEQYF.

At least ten counts were recorded for this clonotype. In nucleotides, the CDR3 is TGTGCCAGCAGTTACGTCTTCCGCGGGAGACCCTACGAGCAGTACTTC. Translating it yields CASSYVFRGRPYEQYF. V is TRBV6-5 and J is TRBJ2-7; 7 nucleotides line up with TRBD2. Germline values: CDR1 MNHEY, CDR2 SVGAGI. There are 16 residues in the CDR3. V lost 2 bases and J lost 2; bases outside the gene matches: 9.

This clonotype was seen ten or more times. The chain couples TRBV7-9 to TRBJ2-7; D gene uncertain. V shed 5 bases and J shed 7 bases, with 9 bases lying between them. Germline V gene sequence: CDR1 SEHNR, CDR2 FQNEAQ (reference sequence). The CDR3 extends over 11 amino acids. CDR3 nucleotides: TGTGCCAGCAGCGCCTTGAGGGAGCAGTACTTC. It specifies CASSALREQYF. Full variable domain (missing parts from reference TRBV7-9 and TRBJ2-7): DTGVSQNPRHKITKRGQNVTFRCDPISEHNRLYWYRQTLGQGPEFLTYFQNEAQLEKSRLLSDRFSAERPKGSFSTLEIQRTEQGDSAMYLCASSALREQYFGPGTRLTVT.

This clonotype occurred many times. The chain couples TRBV5-1 to TRBJ2-1; TRBD2 aligns across 11 bases. CDR1 and CDR2 from the germline V gene are SGHRS and YFSETQ. Trimming took 0 bases from V and 6 from J; bases not matched to a gene: 5. This CDR3 spans 16 amino acids. CDR3 nucleotide sequence: TGCGCCAGCAGCTTGGGGGAGGGACTAGCGGTCAATGAGCAGTTCTTC. Its protein product is CASSLGEGLAVNEQFF.

This clonotype showed up many times. The chain employs TRBV20-1 and TRBJ2-7; D is unclear. The CDR3 loop spans 15 amino acids. Per germline, CDR1 DFQATT and CDR2 SNEGSKA (reference sequence). Trimming stripped 0 bases from V and 6 bases from J, with 18 bases between. The CDR3 protein is CSARDPASPGSEQYF. The CDR3, as DNA: TGCAGTGCTAGAGATCCGGCGTCCCCAGGAAGCGAGCAGTACTTC.

This clonotype was observed a handful of times. This chain links TRBV6-2 or TRBV6-3 with TRBJ2-3; tentative D call: TRBD2 (5 bases). The CDR3 runs to 16 residues. The V and J ends lost 7 bases and 3 bases respectively, with 20 bases between them. The germline V gene has CDR1 MNHEY and CDR2 SVGEGT. The DNA of the CDR3 is TGTGCCAGCACCGTAGGGCGGACTCCGGGGACAGATACGCAGTATTTT. Translated, it gives CASTVGRTPGTDTQYF.

This clonotype was seen a handful of times. This chain links TRBV11-2 with TRBJ2-5; 8 bases fit TRBD2. This CDR3 contains 16 residues. V was pared by 1 base and J by 5 bases, with 9 bases of the junction left unmatched. The germline CDR1 and CDR2 sequences are SGHAT and FQNNGV. The CDR3 region is CASSLGGVPGGETQYF. The CDR3 DNA sequence: TGTGCCAGCAGCTTAGGTGGGGTCCCGGGAGGGGAGACCCAGTACTTC.

This clonotype was seen more than once but under ten times. V is TRBV5-1 and J is TRBJ2-1; the D gene is possibly TRBD1 (5 bases). Trimming took 0 bases from V and 8 from J, leaving 12 bases between them. This CDR3 region has 14 residues. Germline V gene data show CDR1 as SGHRS and CDR2 as YFSETQ. CDR3: CASSLVGDGDEQFF. CDR3 sequence (DNA): TGCGCCAGCAGCTTGGTAGGGGATGGGGATGAGCAGTTCTTC.

In this sample, this clonotype turned up a few times. DNA for the CDR3: TGCAGCGTTGAATACCGGGTTGAGAGGTTCTTC. Protein: CSVEYRVERFF. The chain recombines TRBV29-1 with TRBJ2-1; D remains ambiguous. The germline CDR1 and CDR2 sequences are SQVTM and ANQGSEA. The CDR3 sequence is 11 residues long. V lost 2 bases, J lost 15 bases, and 14 bases lay in between.

The rearrangement joins TRBV6-1 to TRBJ2-2; 9 nucleotides match TRBD1. V shed 5 bases, J shed 6 bases, and the junction held 10 bases outside the gene matches. Germline V lookup: CDR1 MNHNS, CDR2 SASEGT. This CDR3 region has 16 residues. CDR3 amino acids: CASSPPTGGGPGELFF. CDR3 DNA sequence: TGTGCCAGCAGTCCCCCGACAGGGGGTGGGCCCGGGGAGCTGTTTTTT.

This clonotype appeared many times. This chain joins TRBV7-2 and TRBJ2-7; TRBD1 might be the D (6 bases). Trimming stripped 1 base from V and 1 base from J, with 14 bases between. Germline V lookup: CDR1 SGHTA, CDR2 FQGNSA. The CDR3 is 16 amino acids. The CDR3 reads CASSLEGVARSYEQYF. For the CDR3, the DNA is TGTGCCAGCAGCTTAGAGGGGGTAGCCAGATCCTACGAGCAGTACTTC.

The table lists this clonotype with many counts. V usage is TRBV6-1 and J usage is TRBJ2-3; 9 nucleotides line up with TRBD2. Germline CDR1 reads MNHNS; CDR2 reads SASEGT. The CDR3 runs to 16 residues. After removal of 5 bases from V and 4 bases from J, the junction contained 10 bases not matched to a gene. CDR3 nucleotide sequence: TGTGCCAGCAGTTCAGGTAGCGGGAGTATCGCAGATACGCAGTATTTT. It translates to CASSSGSGSIADTQYF.